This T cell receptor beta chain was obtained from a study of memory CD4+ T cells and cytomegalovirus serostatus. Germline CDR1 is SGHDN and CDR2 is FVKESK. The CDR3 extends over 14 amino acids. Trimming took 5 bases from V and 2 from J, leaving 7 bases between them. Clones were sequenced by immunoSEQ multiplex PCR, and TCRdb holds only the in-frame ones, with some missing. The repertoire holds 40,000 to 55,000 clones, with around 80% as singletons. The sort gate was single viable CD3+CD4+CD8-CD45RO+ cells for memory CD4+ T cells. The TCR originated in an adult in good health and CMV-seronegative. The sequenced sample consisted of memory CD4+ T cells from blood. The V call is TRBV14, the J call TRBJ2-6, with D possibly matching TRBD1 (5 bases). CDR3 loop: CASSGAPGANVLTF. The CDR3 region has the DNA TGTGCCAGCAGCGGGGCTCCTGGGGCCAACGTCCTGACTTTC.